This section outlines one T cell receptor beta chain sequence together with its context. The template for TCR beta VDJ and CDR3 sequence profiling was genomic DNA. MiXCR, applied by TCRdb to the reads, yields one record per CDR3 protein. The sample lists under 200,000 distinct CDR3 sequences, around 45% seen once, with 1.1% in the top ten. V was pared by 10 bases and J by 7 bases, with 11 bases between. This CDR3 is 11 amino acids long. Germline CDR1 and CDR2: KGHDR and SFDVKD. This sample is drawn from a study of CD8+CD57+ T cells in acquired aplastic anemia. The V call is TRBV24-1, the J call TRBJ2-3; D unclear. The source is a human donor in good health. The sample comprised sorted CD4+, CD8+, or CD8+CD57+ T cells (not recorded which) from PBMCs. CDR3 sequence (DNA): TGTGCCACTAGTCTGGGTCATACGCAGTATTTT. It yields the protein CATSLGHTQYF.